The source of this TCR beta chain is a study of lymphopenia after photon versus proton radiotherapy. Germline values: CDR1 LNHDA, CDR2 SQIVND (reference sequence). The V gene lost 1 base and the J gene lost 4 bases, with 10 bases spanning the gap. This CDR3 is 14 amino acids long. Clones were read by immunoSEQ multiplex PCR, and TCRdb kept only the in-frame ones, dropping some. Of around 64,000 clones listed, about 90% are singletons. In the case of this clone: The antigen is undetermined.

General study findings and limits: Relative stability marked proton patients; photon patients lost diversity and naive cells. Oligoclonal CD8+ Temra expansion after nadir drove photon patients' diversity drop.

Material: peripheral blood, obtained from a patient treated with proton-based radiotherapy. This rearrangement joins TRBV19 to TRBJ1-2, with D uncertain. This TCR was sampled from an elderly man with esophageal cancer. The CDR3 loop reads CASSIATGSYGYTF. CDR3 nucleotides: TGTGCCAGTAGTATAGCGACGGGATCCTATGGCTACACCTTC.